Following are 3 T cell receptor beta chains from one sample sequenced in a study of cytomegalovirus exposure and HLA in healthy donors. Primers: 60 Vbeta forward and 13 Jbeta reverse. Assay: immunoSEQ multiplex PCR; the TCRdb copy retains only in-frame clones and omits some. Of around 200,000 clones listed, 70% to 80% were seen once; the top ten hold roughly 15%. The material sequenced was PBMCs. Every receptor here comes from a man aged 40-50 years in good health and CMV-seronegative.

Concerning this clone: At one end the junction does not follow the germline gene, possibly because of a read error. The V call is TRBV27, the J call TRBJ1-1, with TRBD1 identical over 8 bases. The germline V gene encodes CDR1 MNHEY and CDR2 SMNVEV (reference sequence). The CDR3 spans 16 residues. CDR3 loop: CASILLSGGAATEAFF. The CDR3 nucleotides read TGTGCCAGCATTTTACTCTCAGGGGGCGCGGCCACTGAAGCTTTCTTT.

The CDR3 region is CASSIGTGRNEQFF. CDR3 nucleotide sequence: TGTGCCAGCAGCATCGGGACAGGTAGGAATGAGCAGTTCTTC. The gene calls are TRBV7-9 and TRBJ2-1; 8 bases map to TRBD1. V lost 5 bases, J lost 7 bases, and 7 bases stayed unmatched. Germline CDR1 SEHNR, CDR2 FQNEAQ (reference sequence). The CDR3 sequence is 14 residues long.

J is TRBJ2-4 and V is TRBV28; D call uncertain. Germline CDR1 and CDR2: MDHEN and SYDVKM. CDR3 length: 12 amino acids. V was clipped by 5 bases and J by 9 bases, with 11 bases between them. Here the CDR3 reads CASSPYSLIQYF. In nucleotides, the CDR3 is TGTGCCAGCAGTCCCTACTCCCTCATTCAGTACTTC.